This entry is about one T cell receptor beta chain. As yet, its antigen is unknown. V trimming: 8 bases; J trimming: 5 bases; junction bases outside the gene matches: 12. Germline V CDR1 and CDR2: MNHEY, SMNVEV (reference sequence). CDR3 length: 15 residues. Generated by immunoSEQ multiplex PCR, the TCRdb table keeps only in-frame clones and is missing some. The profile covers about 2.3 million clones, with 85% to 95% appearing a single time and 0.39% taken by the ten largest. This sample was taken from a study of shared clonotypes between healthy human individuals. Findings and limits, study-wide: Sampling included only blood; tissue repertoires likely differ. Larger estimated richness was generally seen in naive subsets than in memory subsets.

The sample consisted of naive CD4+ T cells from PBMCs. Documented subset: CD45RA+ positively selected. The source is a man between 18 and 29 years old in good health. Some clones in this sample may be carry-over from other donors' samples. This sequence joins TRBV27 and TRBJ2-5; 9 nucleotides match TRBD1. In nucleotides, the CDR3 is TGTGCCAGCTCGGTTGACAGGGGGTCCAGGGAGACCCAGTACTTC. This translates into CASSVDRGSRETQYF.